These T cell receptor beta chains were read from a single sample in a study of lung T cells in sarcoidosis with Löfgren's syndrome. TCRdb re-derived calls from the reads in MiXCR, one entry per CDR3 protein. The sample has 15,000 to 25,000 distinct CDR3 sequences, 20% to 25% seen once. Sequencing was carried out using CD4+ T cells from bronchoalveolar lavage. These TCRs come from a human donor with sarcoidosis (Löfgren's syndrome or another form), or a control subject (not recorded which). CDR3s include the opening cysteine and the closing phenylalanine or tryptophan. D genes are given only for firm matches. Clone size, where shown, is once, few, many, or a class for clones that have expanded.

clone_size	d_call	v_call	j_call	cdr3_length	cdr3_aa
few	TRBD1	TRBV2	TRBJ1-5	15	CASSPGTGGSSPQHF
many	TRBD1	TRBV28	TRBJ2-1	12	CASRITGDEQFF
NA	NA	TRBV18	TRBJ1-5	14	CASSEVGVGQPQHF
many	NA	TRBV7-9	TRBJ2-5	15	CASRKTSSPWQTQYF
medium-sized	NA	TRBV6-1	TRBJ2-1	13	CASRGGMFNEQFF
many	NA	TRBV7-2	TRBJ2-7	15	CASSQQGGTGYEQYF
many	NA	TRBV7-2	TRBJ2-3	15	CASSLLAQRTDTQYF
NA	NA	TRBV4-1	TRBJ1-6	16	CASRSERTTGGTPLHF
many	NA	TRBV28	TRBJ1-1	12	CASSLVNTEAFF
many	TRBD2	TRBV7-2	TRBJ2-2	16	CASSLKASGFTGELFF
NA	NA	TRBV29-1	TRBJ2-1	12	CSVVRRGYEQFF
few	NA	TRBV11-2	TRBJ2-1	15	CASSRTGTGFHEQFF